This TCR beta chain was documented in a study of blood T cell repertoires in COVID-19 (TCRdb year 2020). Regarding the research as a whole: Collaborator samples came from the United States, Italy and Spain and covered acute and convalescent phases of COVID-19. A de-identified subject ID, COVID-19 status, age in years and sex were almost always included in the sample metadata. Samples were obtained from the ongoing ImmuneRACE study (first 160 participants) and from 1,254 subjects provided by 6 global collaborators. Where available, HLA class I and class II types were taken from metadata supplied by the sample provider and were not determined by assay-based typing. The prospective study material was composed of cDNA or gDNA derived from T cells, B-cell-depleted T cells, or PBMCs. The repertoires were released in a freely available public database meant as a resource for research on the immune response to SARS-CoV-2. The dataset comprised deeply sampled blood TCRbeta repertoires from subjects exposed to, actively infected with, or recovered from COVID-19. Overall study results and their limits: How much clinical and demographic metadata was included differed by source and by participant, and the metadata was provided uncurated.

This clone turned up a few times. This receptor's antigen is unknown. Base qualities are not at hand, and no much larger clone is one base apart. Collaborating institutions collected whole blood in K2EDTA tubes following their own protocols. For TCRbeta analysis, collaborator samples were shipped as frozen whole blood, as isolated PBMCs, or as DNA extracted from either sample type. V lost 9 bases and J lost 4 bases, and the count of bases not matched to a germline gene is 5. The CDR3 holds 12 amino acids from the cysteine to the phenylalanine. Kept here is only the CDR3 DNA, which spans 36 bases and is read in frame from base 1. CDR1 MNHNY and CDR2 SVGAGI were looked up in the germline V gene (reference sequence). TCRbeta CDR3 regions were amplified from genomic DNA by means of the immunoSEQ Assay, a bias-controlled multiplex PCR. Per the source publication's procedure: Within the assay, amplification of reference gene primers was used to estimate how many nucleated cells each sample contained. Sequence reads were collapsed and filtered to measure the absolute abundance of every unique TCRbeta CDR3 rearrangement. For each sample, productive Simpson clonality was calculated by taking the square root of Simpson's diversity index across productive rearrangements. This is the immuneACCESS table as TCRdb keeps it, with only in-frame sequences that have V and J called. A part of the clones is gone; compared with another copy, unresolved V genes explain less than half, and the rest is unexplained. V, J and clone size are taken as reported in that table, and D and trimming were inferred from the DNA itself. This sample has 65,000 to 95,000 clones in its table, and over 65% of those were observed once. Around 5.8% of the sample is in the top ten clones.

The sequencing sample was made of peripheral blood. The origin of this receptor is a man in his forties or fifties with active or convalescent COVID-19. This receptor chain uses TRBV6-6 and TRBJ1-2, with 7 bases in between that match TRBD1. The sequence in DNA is TGTGCCAGTGGACAGGTGGGCTATGGCTACACCTTC. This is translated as CASGQVGYGYTF.